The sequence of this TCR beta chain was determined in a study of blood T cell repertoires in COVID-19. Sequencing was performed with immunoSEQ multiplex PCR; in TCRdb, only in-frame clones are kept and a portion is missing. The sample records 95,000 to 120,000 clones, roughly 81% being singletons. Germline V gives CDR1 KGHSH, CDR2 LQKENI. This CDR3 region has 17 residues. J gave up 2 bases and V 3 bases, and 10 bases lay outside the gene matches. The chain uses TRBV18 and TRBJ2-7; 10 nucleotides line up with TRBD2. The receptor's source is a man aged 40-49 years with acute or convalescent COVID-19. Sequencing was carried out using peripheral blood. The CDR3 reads CASSPAITSGEAYEQYF. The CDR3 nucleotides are TGTGCCAGCTCACCCGCAATCACTAGCGGGGAGGCCTACGAGCAGTACTTC.